This T cell receptor (beta chain) was sequenced for a study of OX40 agonist ivuxolimab in advanced cancers. Here immunoSEQ multiplex PCR was the method, and the copy in TCRdb shows in-frame clones only, minus some. The sample shows over 30,000 clones, roughly 82% of them seen only once. Per the germline V gene, CDR1 is SGHRS and CDR2 is YFSETQ. V lost 5 bases and J 1 base, leaving 10 bases between the germline ends. This CDR3 is 13 amino acids long. This material consisted of CD4+ or CD8+ T cells sorted from blood, taken in a trial of the OX40 agonist ivuxolimab. The TCR comes from an adult with an advanced solid tumor such as melanoma, head and neck, liver or kidney cancer. The chain couples TRBV5-1 to TRBJ2-7; unclear D gene. The CDR3 sequence: CASRVGGSYEQYF. DNA for the CDR3: TGCGCCAGCAGGGTTGGCGGATCCTACGAGCAGTACTTC.